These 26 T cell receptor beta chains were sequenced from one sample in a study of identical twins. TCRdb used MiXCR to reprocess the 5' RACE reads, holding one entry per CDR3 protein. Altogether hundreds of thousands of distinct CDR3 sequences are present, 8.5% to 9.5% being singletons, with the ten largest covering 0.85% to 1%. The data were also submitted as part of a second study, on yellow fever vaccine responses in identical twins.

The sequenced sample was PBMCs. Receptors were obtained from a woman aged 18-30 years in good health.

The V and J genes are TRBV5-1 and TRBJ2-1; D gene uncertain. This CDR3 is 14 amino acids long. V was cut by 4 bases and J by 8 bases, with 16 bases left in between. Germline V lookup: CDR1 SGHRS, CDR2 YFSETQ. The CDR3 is CASSAEPGRDEQFF. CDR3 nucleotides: TGCGCCAGCAGCGCCGAACCCGGTAGGGATGAGCAGTTCTTC.

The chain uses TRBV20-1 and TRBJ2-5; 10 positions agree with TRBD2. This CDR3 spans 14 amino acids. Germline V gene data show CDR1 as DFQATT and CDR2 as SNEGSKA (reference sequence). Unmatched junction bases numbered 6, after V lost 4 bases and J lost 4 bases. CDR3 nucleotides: TGCAGTGCTACGCTAGCGGGGGCAGCAGAGACCCAGTACTTC. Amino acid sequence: CSATLAGAAETQYF.

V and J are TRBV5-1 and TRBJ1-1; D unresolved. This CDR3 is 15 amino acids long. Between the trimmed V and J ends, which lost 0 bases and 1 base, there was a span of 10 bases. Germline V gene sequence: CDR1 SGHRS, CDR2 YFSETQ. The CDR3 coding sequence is TGCGCCAGCAGCTTGGCCGTACTCCCGAACACTGAAGCTTTCTTT. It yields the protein CASSLAVLPNTEAFF.

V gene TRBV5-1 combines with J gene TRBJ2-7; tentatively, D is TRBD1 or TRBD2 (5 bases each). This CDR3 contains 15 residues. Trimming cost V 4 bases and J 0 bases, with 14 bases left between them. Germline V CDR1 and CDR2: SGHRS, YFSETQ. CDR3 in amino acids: CASSDTGTNSYEQYF. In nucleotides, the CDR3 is TGCGCCAGCAGCGATACCGGGACGAACTCCTACGAGCAGTACTTC.

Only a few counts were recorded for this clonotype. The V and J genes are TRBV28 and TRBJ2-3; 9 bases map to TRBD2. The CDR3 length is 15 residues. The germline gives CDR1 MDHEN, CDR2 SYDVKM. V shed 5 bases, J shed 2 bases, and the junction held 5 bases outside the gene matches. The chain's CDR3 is CASSRLADHTDTQYF. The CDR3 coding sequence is TGTGCCAGCAGTCGACTAGCGGATCACACAGATACGCAGTATTTT.

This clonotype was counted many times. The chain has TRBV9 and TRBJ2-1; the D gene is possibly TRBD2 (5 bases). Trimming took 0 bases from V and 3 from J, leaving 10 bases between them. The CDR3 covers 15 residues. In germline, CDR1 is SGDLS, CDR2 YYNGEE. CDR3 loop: CASSVVDLNYNEQFF. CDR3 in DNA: TGTGCCAGCAGCGTAGTGGACTTGAACTACAATGAGCAGTTCTTC.

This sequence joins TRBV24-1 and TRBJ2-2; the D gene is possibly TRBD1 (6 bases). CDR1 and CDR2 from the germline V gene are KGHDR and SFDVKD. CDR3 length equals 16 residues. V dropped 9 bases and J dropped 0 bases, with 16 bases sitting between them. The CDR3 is CATGTKTGTNTGELFF. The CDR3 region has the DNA TGTGCCACCGGGACCAAAACAGGGACGAACACCGGGGAGCTGTTTTTT.

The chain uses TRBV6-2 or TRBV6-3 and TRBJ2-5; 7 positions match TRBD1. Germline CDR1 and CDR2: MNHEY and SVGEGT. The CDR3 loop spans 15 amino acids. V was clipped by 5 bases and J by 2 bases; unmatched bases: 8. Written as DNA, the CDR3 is TGTGCCAGCAGTGACGAGGGACAGCCTCAAGAGACCCAGTACTTC. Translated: CASSDEGQPQETQYF.

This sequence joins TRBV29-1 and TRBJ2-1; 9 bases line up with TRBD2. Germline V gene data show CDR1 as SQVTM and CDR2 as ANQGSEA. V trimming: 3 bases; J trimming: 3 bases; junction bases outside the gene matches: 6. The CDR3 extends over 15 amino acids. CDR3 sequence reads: CSVEPEAGGYNEQFF. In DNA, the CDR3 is TGCAGCGTTGAGCCCGAAGCGGGAGGCTACAATGAGCAGTTCTTC.

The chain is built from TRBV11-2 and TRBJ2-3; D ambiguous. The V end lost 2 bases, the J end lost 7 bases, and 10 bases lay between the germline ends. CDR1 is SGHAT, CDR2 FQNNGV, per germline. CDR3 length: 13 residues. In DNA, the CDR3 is TGTGCCAGCAGCTTAAAGCTAGGTCATACGCAGTATTTT. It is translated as CASSLKLGHTQYF.

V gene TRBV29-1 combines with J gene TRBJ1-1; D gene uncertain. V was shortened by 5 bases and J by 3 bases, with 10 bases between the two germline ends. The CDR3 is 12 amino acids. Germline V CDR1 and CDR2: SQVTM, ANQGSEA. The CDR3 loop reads CSVCGEYTEAFF. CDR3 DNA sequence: TGCAGCGTTTGCGGGGAGTACACTGAAGCTTTCTTT.

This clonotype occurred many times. This CDR3 is CASRLVIPPGELFF. As DNA, the CDR3 is TGTGCCAGCAGACTAGTGATACCCCCCGGGGAGCTGTTTTTT. This chain links TRBV12-3 or TRBV12-4 with TRBJ2-2, with a possible D match to TRBD2 (5 bases). Trimming cost V 6 bases and J 6 bases, with 14 bases left between them. CDR3 length: 14 residues.

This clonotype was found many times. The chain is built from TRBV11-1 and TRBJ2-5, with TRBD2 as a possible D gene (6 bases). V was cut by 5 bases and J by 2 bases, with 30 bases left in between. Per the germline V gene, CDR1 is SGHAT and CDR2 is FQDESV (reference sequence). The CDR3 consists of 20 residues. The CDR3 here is CASSPRPGSWSGGRQETQYF. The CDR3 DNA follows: TGTGCCAGCAGCCCCCGCCCGGGTTCTTGGAGTGGGGGGAGACAAGAGACCCAGTACTTC.

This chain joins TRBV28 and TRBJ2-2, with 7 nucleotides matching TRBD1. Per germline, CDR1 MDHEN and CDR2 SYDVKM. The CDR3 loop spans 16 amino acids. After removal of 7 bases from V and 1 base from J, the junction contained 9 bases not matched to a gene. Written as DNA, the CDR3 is TGTGCCAGCACCAACGACAGGGACAAGAACACCGGGGAGCTGTTTTTT. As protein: CASTNDRDKNTGELFF.

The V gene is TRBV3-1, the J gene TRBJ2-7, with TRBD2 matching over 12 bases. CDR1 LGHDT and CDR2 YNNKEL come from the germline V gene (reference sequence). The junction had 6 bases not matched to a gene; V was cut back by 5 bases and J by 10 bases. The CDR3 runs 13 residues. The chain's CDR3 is CASSKTSGGSQYF. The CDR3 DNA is TGTGCCAGCAGCAAGACTAGCGGGGGTTCCCAGTACTTC.

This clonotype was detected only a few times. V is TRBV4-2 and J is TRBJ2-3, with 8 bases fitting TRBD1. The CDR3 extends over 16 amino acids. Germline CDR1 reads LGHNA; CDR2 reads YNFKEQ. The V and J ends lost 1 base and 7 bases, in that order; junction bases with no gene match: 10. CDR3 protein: CASSQAGQGTTHTQYF. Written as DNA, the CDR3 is TGTGCCAGCAGCCAAGCCGGACAGGGTACGACGCATACGCAGTATTTT.

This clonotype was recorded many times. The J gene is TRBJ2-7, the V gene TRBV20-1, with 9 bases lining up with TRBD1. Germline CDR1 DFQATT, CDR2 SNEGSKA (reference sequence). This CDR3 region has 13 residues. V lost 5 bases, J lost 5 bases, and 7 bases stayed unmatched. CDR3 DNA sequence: TGCAGTGCTCAAACAGGGGGCCTGAACGAGCAGTACTTC. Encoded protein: CSAQTGGLNEQYF.

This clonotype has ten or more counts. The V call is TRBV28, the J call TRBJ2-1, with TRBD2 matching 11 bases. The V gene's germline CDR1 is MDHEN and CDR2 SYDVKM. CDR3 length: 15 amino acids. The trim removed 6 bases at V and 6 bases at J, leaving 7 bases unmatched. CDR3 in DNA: TGTGCCAGCAGCCTAACTAGCGGGGGCATCAATGAGCAGTTCTTC. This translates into CASSLTSGGINEQFF.

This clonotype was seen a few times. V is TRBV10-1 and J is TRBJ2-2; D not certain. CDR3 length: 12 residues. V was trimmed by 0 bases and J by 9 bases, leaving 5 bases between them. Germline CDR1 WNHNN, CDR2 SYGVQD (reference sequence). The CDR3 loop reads CASSESNRELFF. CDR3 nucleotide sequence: TGCGCCAGCAGTGAGTCGAACCGGGAGCTGTTTTTT.

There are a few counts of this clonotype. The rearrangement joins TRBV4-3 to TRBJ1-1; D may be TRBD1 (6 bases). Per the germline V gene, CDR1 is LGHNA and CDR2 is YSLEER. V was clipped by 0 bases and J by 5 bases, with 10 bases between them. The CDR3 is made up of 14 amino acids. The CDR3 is CASSQDSGVTEAFF. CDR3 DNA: TGCGCCAGCAGCCAAGATTCAGGGGTGACTGAAGCTTTCTTT.

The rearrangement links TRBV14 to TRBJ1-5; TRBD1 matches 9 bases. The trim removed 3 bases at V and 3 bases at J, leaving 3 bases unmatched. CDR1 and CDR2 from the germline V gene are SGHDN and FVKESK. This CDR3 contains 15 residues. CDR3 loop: CASSQGTGNNQPQHF. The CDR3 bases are TGTGCCAGCAGCCAGGGGACAGGGAACAATCAGCCCCAGCATTTT.

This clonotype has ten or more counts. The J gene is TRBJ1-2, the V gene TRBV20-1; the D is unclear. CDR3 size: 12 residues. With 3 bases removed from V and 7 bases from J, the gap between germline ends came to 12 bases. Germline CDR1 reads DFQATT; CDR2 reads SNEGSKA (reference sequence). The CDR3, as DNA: TGCAGTGCTAGTGACGGGGAAGTTGGCTACACCTTC. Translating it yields CSASDGEVGYTF.

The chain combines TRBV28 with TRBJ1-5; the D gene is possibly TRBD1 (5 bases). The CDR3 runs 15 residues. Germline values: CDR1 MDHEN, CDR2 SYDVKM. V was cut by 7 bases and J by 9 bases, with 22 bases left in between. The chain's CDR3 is CASTRPGEVGGPQHF. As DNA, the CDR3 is TGTGCCAGCACCCGACCGGGGGAAGTTGGGGGGCCCCAGCATTTT.

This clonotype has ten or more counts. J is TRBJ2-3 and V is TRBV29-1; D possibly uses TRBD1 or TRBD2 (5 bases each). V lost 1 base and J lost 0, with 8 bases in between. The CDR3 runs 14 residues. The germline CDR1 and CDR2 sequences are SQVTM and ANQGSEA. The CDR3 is CSVEVGDSTDTQYF. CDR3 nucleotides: TGCAGCGTTGAAGTGGGGGACAGCACAGATACGCAGTATTTT.

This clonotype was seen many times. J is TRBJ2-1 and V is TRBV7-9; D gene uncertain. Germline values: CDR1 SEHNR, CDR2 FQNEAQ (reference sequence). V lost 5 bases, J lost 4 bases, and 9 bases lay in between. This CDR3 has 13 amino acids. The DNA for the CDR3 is TGTGCCAGCAGCCCACCGGAATACAATGAGCAGTTCTTC. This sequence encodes CASSPPEYNEQFF. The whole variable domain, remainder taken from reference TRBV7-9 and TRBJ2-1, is DTGVSQNPRHKITKRGQNVTFRCDPISEHNRLYWYRQTLGQGPEFLTYFQNEAQLEKSRLLSDRFSAERPKGSFSTLEIQRTEQGDSAMYLCASSPPEYNEQFFGPGTRLTVL.

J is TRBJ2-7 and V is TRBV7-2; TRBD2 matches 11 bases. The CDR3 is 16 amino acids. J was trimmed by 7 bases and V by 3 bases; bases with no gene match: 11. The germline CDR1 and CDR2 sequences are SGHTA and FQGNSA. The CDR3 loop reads CASSFASGRTRFEQYF. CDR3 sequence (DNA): TGTGCCAGCAGCTTCGCTAGCGGGAGGACCCGGTTTGAGCAGTACTTC.